This T cell receptor (beta chain) was observed in a study of T-cell memory formation after mild COVID-19. V lost 7 bases, J lost 4 bases, and 7 bases stayed unmatched. The CDR3 is 15 residues long. Each CDR3 protein is one row after TCRdb ran MiXCR on the 5' RACE reads. The data hold 250,000 to 400,000 distinct CDR3 sequences, with roughly an eighth observed a single time. This TCR was sampled from a man aged 18-30 years who had mild COVID-19 (a few samples of this study predate the infection). Cell type and time point are not known. Sequencing was carried out using PBMCs or a T cell subset sorted from them (not recorded which). The chain recombines TRBV12-3 or TRBV12-4 with TRBJ1-1; 12 bases match TRBD1. The CDR3 region has the DNA TGTGCCAGCAATAATCCGGGACAGGGGGCCACTGAAGCTTTCTTT. Protein: CASNNPGQGATEAFF.